This T cell receptor (beta chain) originates from a study of cytomegalovirus exposure and HLA in healthy donors. Study-wide points: Later analysis identified a missense DCLRE1C variant that was linked to TCR beta V- and J-gene trimming. Rare TCR sequences predominated, though certain public TCRs were found in many donors.

13 Jbeta primers and 60 Vbeta primers were used for the PCR. Assay used: immunoSEQ multiplex PCR; TCRdb lists only in-frame clones, some missing. The sample table includes about 200,000 clones. With respect to this clone: Antigen: not known.

The CDR3 spans 14 residues. Trimming took 6 bases from V and 1 from J, leaving 13 bases between them. Germline CDR1 reads LNHDA; CDR2 reads SQIVND (reference sequence). The clonotype comes from a girl aged 2-10 years in good health and CMV-seropositive. The chain employs TRBV19 and TRBJ2-7; D is perhaps TRBD2 (5 bases). The sequencing sample was made of PBMCs. The CDR3 DNA is TGTGCCAGTAGCTTAGGAGGCGGTTCCTACGAGCAGTACTTC. Amino acid sequence: CASSLGGGSYEQYF.